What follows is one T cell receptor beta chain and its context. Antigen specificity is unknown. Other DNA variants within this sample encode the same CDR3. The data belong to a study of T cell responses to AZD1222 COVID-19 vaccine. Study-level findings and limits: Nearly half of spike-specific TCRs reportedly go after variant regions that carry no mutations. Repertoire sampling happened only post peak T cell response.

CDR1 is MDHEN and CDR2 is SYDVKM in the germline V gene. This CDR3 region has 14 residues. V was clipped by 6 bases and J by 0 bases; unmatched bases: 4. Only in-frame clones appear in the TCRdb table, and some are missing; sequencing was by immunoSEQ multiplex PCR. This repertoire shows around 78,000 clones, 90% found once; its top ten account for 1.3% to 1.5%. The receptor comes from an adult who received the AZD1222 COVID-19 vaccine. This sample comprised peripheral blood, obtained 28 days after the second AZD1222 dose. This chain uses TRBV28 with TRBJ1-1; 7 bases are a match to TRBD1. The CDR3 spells CASSPTGLNTEAFF. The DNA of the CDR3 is TGTGCCAGCAGCCCGACAGGGTTGAACACTGAAGCTTTCTTT. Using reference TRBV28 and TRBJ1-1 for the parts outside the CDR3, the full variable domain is DVKVTQSSRYLVKRTGEKVFLECVQDMDHENMFWYRQDPGLGLRLIYFSYDVKMKEKGDIPEGYSVSREKKERFSLILESASTNQTSMYLCASSPTGLNTEAFFGQGTRLTVV.